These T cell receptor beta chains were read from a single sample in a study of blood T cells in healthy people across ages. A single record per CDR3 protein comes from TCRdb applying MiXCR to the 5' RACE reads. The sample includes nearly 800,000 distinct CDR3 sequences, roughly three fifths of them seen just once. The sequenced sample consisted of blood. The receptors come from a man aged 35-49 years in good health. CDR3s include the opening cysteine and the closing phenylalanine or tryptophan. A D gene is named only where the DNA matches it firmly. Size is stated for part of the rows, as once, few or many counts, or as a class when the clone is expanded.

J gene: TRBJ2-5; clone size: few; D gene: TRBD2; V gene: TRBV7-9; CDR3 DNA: TGTGCCAGCAGCCCCGCCGGGACTAGGGCTGGGAAGCAGTACTTC; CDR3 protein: CASSPAGTRAGKQYF
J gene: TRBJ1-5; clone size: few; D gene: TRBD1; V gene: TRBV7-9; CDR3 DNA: TGTGCCAGCAGCTTGGGTCAGGGGGCATTCCAGCCCCAGCATTTT; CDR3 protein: CASSLGQGAFQPQHF
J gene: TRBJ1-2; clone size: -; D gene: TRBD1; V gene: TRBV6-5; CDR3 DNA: TGTGCCAGCAGTCGGGACAGGGGCTCCATAAATGGCTACACCTTC; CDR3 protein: CASSRDRGSINGYTF
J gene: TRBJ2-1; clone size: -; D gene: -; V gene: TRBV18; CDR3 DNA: TGTGCCAGCCCCACAGGGGAGGGGATCAATGAGCAGTTCTTC; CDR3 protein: CASPTGEGINEQFF
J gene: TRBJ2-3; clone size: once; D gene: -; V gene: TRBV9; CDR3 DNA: TGTGCCAGCAGCGAATCTATAGGGACGCAGAGGAGCACAGATACGCAGTATTTT; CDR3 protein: CASSESIGTQRSTDTQYF
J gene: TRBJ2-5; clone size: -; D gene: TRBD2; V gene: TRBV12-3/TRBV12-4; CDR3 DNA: TGTGCCAGCAGTTTAGAGGGAGGGGCAAAAGAGACCCAGTACTTC; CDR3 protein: CASSLEGGAKETQYF
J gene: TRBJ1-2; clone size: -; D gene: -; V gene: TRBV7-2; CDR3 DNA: TGTGCCAGCAGCTTAGGGCCAGGGCCAGGCGGCTACACCTTC; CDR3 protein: CASSLGPGPGGYTF
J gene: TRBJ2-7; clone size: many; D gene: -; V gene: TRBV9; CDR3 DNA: TGTGCCAGCAGCGTCGGTGGGAGCTCCTACGAGCAGTACTTC; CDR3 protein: CASSVGGSSYEQYF
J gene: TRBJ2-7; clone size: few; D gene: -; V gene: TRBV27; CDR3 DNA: TGTGCCAGCAGTTTAATCGGGGAAGGGCAGTACTTC; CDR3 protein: CASSLIGEGQYF
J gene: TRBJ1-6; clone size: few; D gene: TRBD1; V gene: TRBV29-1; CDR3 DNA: TGCAGCGTTAATCTAGGGGGCCAATATAATTCACCCCTCCACTTT; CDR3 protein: CSVNLGGQYNSPLHF
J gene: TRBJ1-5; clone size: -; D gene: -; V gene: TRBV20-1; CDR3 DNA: TGCAGTGCCTCTTTGGGCCCGAATAATCAGCCCCAGCATTTT; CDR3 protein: CSASLGPNNQPQHF
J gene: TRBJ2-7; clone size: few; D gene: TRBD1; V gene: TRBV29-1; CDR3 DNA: TGCAGCGTTGAAGGGGGGACAGACTACGAGCAGTACTTC; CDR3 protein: CSVEGGTDYEQYF
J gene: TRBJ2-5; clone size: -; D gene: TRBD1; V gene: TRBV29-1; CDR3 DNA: TGCAGCGACCGGGACAGGAACCAAGAGACCCAGTACTTC; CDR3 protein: CSDRDRNQETQYF
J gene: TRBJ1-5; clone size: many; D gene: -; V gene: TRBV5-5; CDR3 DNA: TGTGCCAGCAGCTTGTCAGACCAGCCCCAGCATTTT; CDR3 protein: CASSLSDQPQHF
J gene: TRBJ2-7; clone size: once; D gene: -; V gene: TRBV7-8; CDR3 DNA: TGTGCCAGCAGCACCGGGACTTCGACCTACGAGCAGTACTTC; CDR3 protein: CASSTGTSTYEQYF
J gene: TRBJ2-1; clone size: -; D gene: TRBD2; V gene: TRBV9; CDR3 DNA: TGTGCCAGCAGCGTAGGGCTAGCGGGGGGGCGCAATGAGCAGTTCTTC; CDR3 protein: CASSVGLAGGRNEQFF
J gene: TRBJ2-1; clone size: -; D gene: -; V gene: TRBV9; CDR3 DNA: TGTGCCAGCAGCGTTGGCAGAATGTTGAGCTCCTACAATGAGCAGTTCTTC; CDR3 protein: CASSVGRMLSSYNEQFF
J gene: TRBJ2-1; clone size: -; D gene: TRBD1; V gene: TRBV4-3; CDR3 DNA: TGCGCCAGCAGCAATACCCCCGGGACAGGGAACAATGAGCAGTTCTTC; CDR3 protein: CASSNTPGTGNNEQFF
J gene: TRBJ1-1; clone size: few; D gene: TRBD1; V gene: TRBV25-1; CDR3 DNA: TGTGCCAGCTCTGGGACAGCCTTGGGAGGGAACACTGAAGCTTTCTTT; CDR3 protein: CASSGTALGGNTEAFF
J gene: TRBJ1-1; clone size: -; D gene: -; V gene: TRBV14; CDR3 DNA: TGTGTCAGCAGCCAACTTGGACGGAGACTGGAAGCTTTCTTT; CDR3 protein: CVSSQLGRRLEAFF
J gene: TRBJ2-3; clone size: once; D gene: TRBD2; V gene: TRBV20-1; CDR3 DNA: TGCAGTGCTAGATTGGCTGGGTTTGGGACTAGCGGGATGACAGATACGCAGTATTTT; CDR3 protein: CSARLAGFGTSGMTDTQYF
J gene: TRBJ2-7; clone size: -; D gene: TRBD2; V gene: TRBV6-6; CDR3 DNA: TGTGCCAGCAGTTACGAGCGGGGAAAGGACTACGAGCAGTACTTC; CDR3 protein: CASSYERGKDYEQYF
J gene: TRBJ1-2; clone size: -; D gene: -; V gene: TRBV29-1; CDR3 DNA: TGCAGCGCCGGGGGGGTTCACTATGGCTACACCTTC; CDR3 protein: CSAGGVHYGYTF
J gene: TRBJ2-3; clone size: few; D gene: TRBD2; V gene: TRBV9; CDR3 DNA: TGTGCCAGCAGCGTCGCTAGCGGGAGTGTAGATACGCAGTATTTT; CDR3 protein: CASSVASGSVDTQYF
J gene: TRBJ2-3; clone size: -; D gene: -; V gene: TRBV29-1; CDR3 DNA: TGCAGCGCCGTCAGGGATACGCAGTATTTT; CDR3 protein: CSAVRDTQYF
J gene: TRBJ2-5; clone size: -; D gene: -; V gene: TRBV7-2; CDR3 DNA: TGTGCCAGCAGCTTAGGAGGGACGCATGAGCAGTACTTC; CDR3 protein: CASSLGGTHEQYF
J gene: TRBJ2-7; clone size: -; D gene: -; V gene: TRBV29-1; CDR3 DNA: TGCAGCGTTGTGGAACTCGGGGACGAGCAGTACTTC; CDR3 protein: CSVVELGDEQYF
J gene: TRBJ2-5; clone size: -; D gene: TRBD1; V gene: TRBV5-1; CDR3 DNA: TGCGCCAGCAGCAACGGACAGGGGCAAGAGACCCAGTACTTC; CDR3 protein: CASSNGQGQETQYF
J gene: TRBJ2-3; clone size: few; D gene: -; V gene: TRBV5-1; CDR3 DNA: TGCGCCAGCAGCTCTAGGGGACCGAACACAGATACGCAGTATTTT; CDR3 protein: CASSSRGPNTDTQYF
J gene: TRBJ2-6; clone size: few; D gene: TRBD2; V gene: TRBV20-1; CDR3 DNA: TGCAGTGCTAGCGGACTAGCGGGGGGTTCTGGGGCCAACGTCCTGACTTTC; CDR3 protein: CSASGLAGGSGANVLTF